The text below deals with one TCR beta chain. This sample stems from a study of PD-L1 blockade in urothelial cancer. Stated time point: peripheral blood 6 weeks after treatment start. The germline V gene has CDR1 SGHRS and CDR2 YFSETQ. This CDR3 has 13 residues. After removal of 7 bases from V and 12 bases from J, the junction contained 13 bases not matched to a gene. Sequencing was performed with immunoSEQ multiplex PCR; in TCRdb, only in-frame clones are kept and a portion is missing. The sample consists of roughly 100,000 clones, around four fifths of them appearing once. The chain couples TRBV5-1 to TRBJ1-1; 9 nucleotides align to TRBD1. This specimen was PBMCs, taken around atezolizumab (anti-PD-L1) treatment. This TCR came from a man in his 70s with urothelial cancer. The CDR3 region has the DNA TGCGCCAGCGGGAGCGGGGACAGGGCGAAAACTTTCTTT. This gives the protein CASGSGDRAKTFF. Looking up the rest from reference TRBV5-1 and TRBJ1-1 gives the full variable domain: KAGVTQTPRYLIKTRGQQVTLSCSPISGHRSVSWYQQTPGQGLQFLFEYFSETQRNKGNFPGRFSGRQFSNSRSEMNVSTLELGDSALYLCASGSGDRAKTFFGQGTRLTVV.